Each of the 29 T cell receptor beta chains below was sequenced from the same sample in a study of CD8+ T cells in alopecia areata. Reverse transcribed after extraction, RNA yielded cDNA as the sequencing template. TCRdb keeps only in-frame clones here, not all; method: immunoSEQ multiplex PCR. The top ten hold over 5.5% of the sample, which has about 160,000 clones, approximately 50% seen once. Sequenced material: CD4+ T cells sorted from blood. The origin of the receptors is a human donor with alopecia areata.

This rearrangement joins TRBV7-9 to TRBJ2-2, with D uncertain. Trimming took 2 bases from V and 0 from J, leaving 4 bases between them. CDR1 SEHNR and CDR2 FQNEAQ come from the germline V gene (reference sequence). The CDR3 loop spans 14 amino acids. The CDR3 loop reads CASSLLSNTGELFF. CDR3 DNA: TGTGCCAGCAGCTTACTGTCGAACACCGGGGAGCTGTTTTTT.

With regard to this clone: The sample contains more than one DNA sequence encoding this CDR3. The chain recombines TRBV5-6 with TRBJ2-5; the D call may be TRBD1 or TRBD2 (6 bases each). Germline loops: CDR1 SGHDT, CDR2 YYEEEE. CDR3 size: 13 residues. Between the trimmed V and J ends, which lost 0 bases and 5 bases, there was a span of 8 bases. The CDR3 protein is CASSLAGAETQYF. The DNA of the CDR3 is TGTGCCAGCAGCTTGGCGGGGGCCGAGACCCAGTACTTC.

V usage is TRBV5-1 and J usage is TRBJ2-5; 9 positions match TRBD1. The CDR3 contains 14 residues. Germline V gene sequence: CDR1 SGHRS, CDR2 YFSETQ. Losses at the gene ends were 4 bases for V and 4 bases for J; bases not matched to a gene: 5. For the CDR3, the DNA is TGCGCCAGCAGCGGGGACAGGGCGGGAGAGACCCAGTACTTC. Translation gives CASSGDRAGETQYF.

In its sample, this clone was seen many times. This chain connects TRBV28 to TRBJ2-5; D is undetermined. The CDR3 spans 14 residues. V was shortened by 4 bases and J by 1 base, with 10 bases between the two germline ends. Germline CDR1 MDHEN, CDR2 SYDVKM. CDR3 nucleotides: TGTGCCAGCAGTTCTCCCGACCGCCAAGAGACCCAGTACTTC. Its protein is CASSSPDRQETQYF.

J is TRBJ2-7 and V is TRBV6-6; weak D call: TRBD2 (6 bases). Per germline, CDR1 MNHNY and CDR2 SVGAGI (reference sequence). The CDR3 sequence is 16 residues long. V lost 0 bases, J lost 3 bases, and 15 bases lay in between. The CDR3 coding sequence is TGTGCCAGCAGTTACTCGGACTACCTAAATAACTACGAGCAGTACTTC. Protein: CASSYSDYLNNYEQYF.

This clone occurred a few times. CDR3 amino acids: CASSFSGAGNIQYF. Written as DNA, the CDR3 is TGTGCCAGCAGCTTTTCAGGGGCGGGGAACATTCAGTACTTC. V usage is TRBV5-8 and J usage is TRBJ2-4, with D tentatively TRBD1 or TRBD2 (6 bases each). This CDR3 comprises 14 residues. Germline V gene lookup returns CDR1 SGHTS and CDR2 YDEGEE. Trimming shortened V by 2 bases and J by 7 bases, and 13 bases separated the two germline ends.

The chain recombines TRBV5-1 with TRBJ2-1; D uncertain. This CDR3 is built from 14 residues. From germline, CDR1 is SGHRS and CDR2 YFSETQ. The V and J ends lost 2 bases and 4 bases respectively, with 10 bases between them. The CDR3 region is CASSLGRGYNEQFF. CDR3 coding DNA: TGCGCCAGCAGCTTAGGCAGAGGATACAATGAGCAGTTCTTC.

The chain has TRBV6-6 and TRBJ2-1; 7 bases are a match to TRBD2. The V gene end was trimmed by 2 bases and the J gene end by 0 bases; junction bases not matched to a gene: 4. The CDR3 length is 16 residues. CDR1 MNHNY and CDR2 SVGAGI come from the germline V gene (reference sequence). CDR3 sequence: CASSYPGGSSYNEQFF. For the CDR3, the DNA is TGTGCCAGCAGTTACCCGGGAGGTAGCTCCTACAATGAGCAGTTCTTC.

This clone occurred a few times. CDR3 bases: TGCGCCAGCAGCTTGACTTTACTGGGGAACACCGGGGAGCTGTTTTTT. It is translated as CASSLTLLGNTGELFF. This chain joins TRBV5-1 and TRBJ2-2; no clear D. Per germline, CDR1 SGHRS and CDR2 YFSETQ. The CDR3 extends over 16 amino acids. Trimming removed 1 base at V and 1 base at J, with 11 bases between.

This clone showed up just a few times. The chain has TRBV29-1 and TRBJ2-1; TRBD2 aligns across 9 bases. CDR1 is SQVTM, CDR2 ANQGSEA, per germline. This CDR3 comprises 19 residues. V trimming: 7 bases; J trimming: 4 bases; junction bases outside the gene matches: 23. The DNA of the CDR3 is TGCAGCGGTTTACCGTTTGGGGGAACTCTAGCGGGGATTTACAATGAGCAGTTCTTC. The encoded protein is CSGLPFGGTLAGIYNEQFF.

This chain uses TRBV7-9 with TRBJ2-5; 10 bases match TRBD2. The CDR3 is 15 amino acids. The V and J ends lost 5 bases and 1 base, in that order; junction bases with no gene match: 4. The V gene's germline CDR1 is SEHNR and CDR2 FQNEAQ (reference sequence). The CDR3 loop reads CASSISGRFQETQYF. For the CDR3, the DNA is TGTGCCAGCAGCATTAGCGGGAGGTTCCAAGAGACCCAGTACTTC. Using reference TRBV7-9 and TRBJ2-5 for the parts outside the CDR3, the full variable domain is DTGVSQNPRHKITKRGQNVTFRCDPISEHNRLYWYRQTLGQGPEFLTYFQNEAQLEKSRLLSDRFSAERPKGSFSTLEIQRTEQGDSAMYLCASSISGRFQETQYFGPGTRLLVL.

The chain links TRBV18 to TRBJ1-2; TRBD1 agrees at 7 bases. From germline, CDR1 is KGHSH and CDR2 LQKENI. This CDR3 contains 15 residues. After removal of 6 bases from V and 4 bases from J, the junction contained 11 bases not matched to a gene. The CDR3 here is CASSPRDRPSYGYTF. CDR3 bases: TGTGCCAGCTCTCCCCGGGACAGACCCTCCTATGGCTACACCTTC.

V and J are TRBV5-1 and TRBJ1-1; weak D call: TRBD1 (5 bases). The CDR3 spans 13 residues. The germline V gene has CDR1 SGHRS and CDR2 YFSETQ. The V gene lost 4 bases and the J gene lost 6 bases, with 13 bases spanning the gap. CDR3 protein: CASSGTRGAEAFF. The CDR3 nucleotides read TGCGCCAGCAGCGGCACCCGAGGGGCTGAAGCTTTCTTT.

This chain uses TRBV29-1 with TRBJ2-1, with a possible D match to TRBD1 (6 bases). The CDR3 has 17 residues. Germline lookup yields CDR1 SQVTM and CDR2 ANQGSEA. The germline V and J ends were trimmed by 4 bases and 0 bases, with 19 bases remaining between them. CDR3 DNA: TGCAGCGTTGCAGGGGTGCCGATCCCCTCCTCCTACAATGAGCAGTTCTTC. It codes for CSVAGVPIPSSYNEQFF.

The rearrangement links TRBV27 to TRBJ2-7; tentatively, D is TRBD1 (5 bases). The CDR3 has 13 amino acids. Looked up from germline, CDR1 is MNHEY and CDR2 is SMNVEV (reference sequence). Trimming shortened V by 4 bases and J by 2 bases, and 9 bases separated the two germline ends. CDR3 sequence: CASSSGFPYEQYF. CDR3 DNA: TGTGCCAGCAGTTCAGGGTTTCCCTACGAGCAGTACTTC.

The chain links TRBV2 to TRBJ2-7, with 11 bases aligning to TRBD2. In germline, CDR1 is SNHLY, CDR2 FYNNEI. The length of the CDR3 is 12 residues. The trim removed 7 bases at V and 5 bases at J, leaving 1 base unmatched. The chain's CDR3 is CASTLAGDEQYF. CDR3 nucleotide sequence: TGTGCCAGCACACTAGCGGGAGACGAGCAGTACTTC.

This clone was observed a few times. The chain has TRBV15 and TRBJ2-3, with 8 bases lining up with TRBD2. Germline CDR1 is LNHNV and CDR2 is YYDKDF (reference sequence). J was trimmed by 11 bases and V by 6 bases; bases with no gene match: 10. The CDR3 is made up of 13 amino acids. CDR3 bases: TGTGCCACCAGTTCCGCGGGAGGCCAGGGGCAGTATTTT. It translates to CATSSAGGQGQYF.

This clone was seen only a few times. The chain is built from TRBV7-9 and TRBJ1-2; D is unclear. Deletions cut 5 bases from V and 0 bases from J, with 10 bases between. The CDR3 extends over 14 amino acids. Germline CDR1 reads SEHNR; CDR2 reads FQNEAQ (reference sequence). Here the CDR3 DNA reads TGTGCCAGCAGCGCGGACGATTCTAACTATGGCTACACCTTC. Translated: CASSADDSNYGYTF.

The chain combines TRBV5-1 with TRBJ2-1; D is uncertain. Germline V gene sequence: CDR1 SGHRS, CDR2 YFSETQ. V lost 5 bases and J 3 bases, leaving 6 bases between the germline ends. This CDR3 comprises 12 residues. The CDR3 reads CASRIDYNEQFF. In nucleotides, the CDR3 is TGCGCCAGCAGGATAGACTACAATGAGCAGTTCTTC. Supplemented by reference TRBV5-1 and TRBJ2-1, the full variable domain reads KAGVTQTPRYLIKTRGQQVTLSCSPISGHRSVSWYQQTPGQGLQFLFEYFSETQRNKGNFPGRFSGRQFSNSRSEMNVSTLELGDSALYLCASRIDYNEQFFGPGTRLTVL.

This clone was counted only a few times. CDR3 in amino acids: CASSLPGTAGYGYTF. The CDR3 DNA follows: TGTGCCAGCTCACTCCCAGGGACTGCAGGATATGGCTACACCTTC. The chain carries TRBV18 and TRBJ1-2; perhaps TRBD1 as D (5 bases). CDR3 length: 15 residues. V lost 4 bases and J lost 5, with 17 bases in between. Germline V gene data show CDR1 as KGHSH and CDR2 as LQKENI.

The chain recombines TRBV4-1 with TRBJ2-3; D is uncertain. CDR3 length: 15 amino acids. Between the trimmed V and J ends, which lost 0 bases and 1 base, there was a span of 8 bases. Germline V gene lookup returns CDR1 MGHRA and CDR2 YSYEKL. CDR3 sequence: CASSQEGYGTDTQYF. The CDR3 DNA reads as TGCGCCAGCAGCCAAGAGGGGTACGGCACAGATACGCAGTATTTT.

CDR3 bases: TGCGCCAGCAGCCGCGGCGAGGGTTTCCCAGATACGCAGTATTTT. Translation: CASSRGEGFPDTQYF. The chain has TRBV4-1 and TRBJ2-3, with TRBD2 as a possible D gene (5 bases). Germline lookup yields CDR1 MGHRA and CDR2 YSYEKL. This CDR3 comprises 15 residues. V was cut by 4 bases and J by 4 bases, with 15 bases left in between.

The genes are TRBV30 and TRBJ1-1; 7 nucleotides align to TRBD1. From germline, CDR1 is GTSNPN and CDR2 SVGIG (reference sequence). This CDR3 spans 13 amino acids. V lost 2 bases, J lost 6 bases, and 6 bases stayed unmatched. The CDR3 reads CAWSRTGMAEAFF. The CDR3 bases are TGTGCCTGGAGTCGGACAGGAATGGCTGAAGCTTTCTTT.

The genes are TRBV19 and TRBJ2-3; D might be TRBD1 or TRBD2, each matching 5 bases. V was shortened by 5 bases and J by 2 bases, with 20 bases between the two germline ends. CDR1 and CDR2 (germline): LNHDA, SQIVND (reference sequence). The CDR3 totals 17 residues. CDR3: CASSLVGTSGTTDTQYF. CDR3 DNA sequence: TGTGCCAGTAGTCTTGTCGGGACCTCAGGGACCACAGATACGCAGTATTTT.

This clone has a handful of counts. The rearrangement uses TRBV28 and TRBJ2-3; D might be TRBD2 (5 bases). The V gene lost 5 bases and the J gene lost 5 bases, with 17 bases spanning the gap. The germline V gene has CDR1 MDHEN and CDR2 SYDVKM. CDR3 length: 15 amino acids. CDR3 sequence: CASSPSGAWVDTQYF. The CDR3 DNA reads as TGTGCCAGCAGTCCGAGCGGAGCGTGGGTAGATACGCAGTATTTT.

The rearrangement uses TRBV29-1 and TRBJ2-3; D unclear. V shed 6 bases and J shed 9 bases, with 10 bases lying between them. Germline lookup yields CDR1 SQVTM and CDR2 ANQGSEA. CDR3 length equals 10 residues. The CDR3 nucleotides are TGCAGCGTGGACCCGGGCACGCAGTATTTT. This translates into CSVDPGTQYF.

This chain connects TRBV4-1 to TRBJ2-7, with D possibly TRBD2 on 6 matching bases. Per germline, CDR1 MGHRA and CDR2 YSYEKL. Trimming removed 0 bases from V and 2 bases from J, with 11 bases in between. The length of the CDR3 is 15 residues. CDR3 in amino acids: CASSQDWDSPYEQYF. In nucleotides, the CDR3 is TGCGCCAGCAGCCAAGATTGGGACTCACCCTACGAGCAGTACTTC.

The rearrangement links TRBV6-5 to TRBJ2-7; D is perhaps TRBD1 or TRBD2 (5 bases each). The CDR3 sequence is 13 residues long. In germline, CDR1 is MNHEY, CDR2 SVGAGI. V lost 8 bases, J lost 4 bases, and 15 bases lay in between. CDR3 DNA sequence: TGTGCCAGCGGGCAGGGACCCCTTTACGAGCAGTACTTC. Translated, it gives CASGQGPLYEQYF.

This chain connects TRBV28 to TRBJ2-6; D is ambiguous. The germline V and J ends were trimmed by 5 bases and 3 bases, with 5 bases remaining between them. The CDR3 length is 13 residues. Germline CDR1 reads MDHEN; CDR2 reads SYDVKM. The chain's CDR3 is CASSGVGANVLTF. CDR3 nucleotides: TGTGCCAGCAGTGGCGTTGGGGCCAACGTCCTGACTTTC.